This T cell receptor beta chain appears in the sequencing data of a study of blood T cell repertoires in COVID-19. In the study overall: Italy, Spain and the United States were the sources of the convalescent and acute COVID-19 samples.

The V gene end was trimmed by 9 bases and the J gene end by 3 bases; junction bases not matched to a gene: 8. Germline assignment: CDR1 WNHNN and CDR2 SYGVQD (reference sequence). This CDR3 comprises 14 residues. How the authors handled the data: Reference gene primer amplification gave estimated nucleated cell counts. The protocol was immunoSEQ multiplex PCR, while the TCRdb copy is restricted to in-frame clones and leaves out a portion. V and J calls and clone size are those listed in that table; D and trimming were worked out from the DNA. Here the sample spans about 250,000 clones, 89% being singletons.

The clonotype originates from a woman between 25 and 40 years old with acute COVID-19. Material for sequencing was PBMCs or T cells enriched from blood (not recorded which). The chain combines TRBV10-1 with TRBJ2-3; 8 nucleotides agree with TRBD2. In DNA, the CDR3 is TGCGCCAGTTTCACGGGGGGGCGGACAGATACGCAGTATTTT. Translating gives CASFTGGRTDTQYF.